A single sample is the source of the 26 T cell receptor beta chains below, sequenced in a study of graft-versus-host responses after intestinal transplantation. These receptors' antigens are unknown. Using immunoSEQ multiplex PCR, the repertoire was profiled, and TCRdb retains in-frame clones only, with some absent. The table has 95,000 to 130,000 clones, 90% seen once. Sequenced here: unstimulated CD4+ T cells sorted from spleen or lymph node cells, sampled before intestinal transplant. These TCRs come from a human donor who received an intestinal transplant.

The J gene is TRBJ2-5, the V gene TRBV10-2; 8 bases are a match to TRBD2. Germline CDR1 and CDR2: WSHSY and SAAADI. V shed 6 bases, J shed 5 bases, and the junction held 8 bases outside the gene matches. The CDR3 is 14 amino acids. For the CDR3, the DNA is TGCGCCAGCAGCGGACGGGAGGGAATGGAGACCCAGTACTTC. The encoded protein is CASSGREGMETQYF.

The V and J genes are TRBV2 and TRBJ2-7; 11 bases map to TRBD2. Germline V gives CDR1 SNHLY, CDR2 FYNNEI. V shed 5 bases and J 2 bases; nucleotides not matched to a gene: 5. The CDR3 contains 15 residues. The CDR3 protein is CASSPLAGGTYEQYF. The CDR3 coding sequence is TGTGCCAGCAGTCCTCTAGCGGGAGGCACCTACGAGCAGTACTTC. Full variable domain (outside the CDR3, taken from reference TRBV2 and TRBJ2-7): EPEVTQTPSHQVTQMGQEVILRCVPISNHLYFYWYRQILGQKVEFLVSFYNNEISEKSEIFDDQFSVERPDGSNFTLKIRSTKLEDSAMYFCASSPLAGGTYEQYFGPGTRLTVT.

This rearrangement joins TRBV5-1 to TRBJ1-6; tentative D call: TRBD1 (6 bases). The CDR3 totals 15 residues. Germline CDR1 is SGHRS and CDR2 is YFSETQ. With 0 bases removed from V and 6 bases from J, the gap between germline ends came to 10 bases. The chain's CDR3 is CASSLGTDLNSPLHF. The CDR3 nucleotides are TGCGCCAGCAGCTTGGGGACAGATCTTAATTCACCCCTCCACTTT.

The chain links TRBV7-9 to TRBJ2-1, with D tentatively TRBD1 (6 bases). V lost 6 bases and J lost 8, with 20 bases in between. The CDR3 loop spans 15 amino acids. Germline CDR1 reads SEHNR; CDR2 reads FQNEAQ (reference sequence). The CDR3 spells CASRYRVAGKYEQFF. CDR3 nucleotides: TGTGCCAGCAGATACAGGGTTGCCGGCAAGTATGAGCAGTTCTTC.

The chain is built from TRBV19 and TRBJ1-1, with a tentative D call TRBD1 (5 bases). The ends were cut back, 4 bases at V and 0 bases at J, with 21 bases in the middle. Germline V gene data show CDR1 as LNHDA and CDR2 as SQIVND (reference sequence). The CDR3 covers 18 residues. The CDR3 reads CASSRRLSGYGMNTEAFF. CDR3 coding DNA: TGTGCCAGTAGTAGGAGACTGTCAGGGTACGGAATGAACACTGAAGCTTTCTTT. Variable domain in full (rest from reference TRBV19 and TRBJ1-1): DGGITQSPKYLFRKEGQNVTLSCEQNLNHDAMYWYRQDPGQGLRLIYYSQIVNDFQKGDIAEGYSVSREKKESFPLTVTSAQKNPTAFYLCASSRRLSGYGMNTEAFFGQGTRLTVV.

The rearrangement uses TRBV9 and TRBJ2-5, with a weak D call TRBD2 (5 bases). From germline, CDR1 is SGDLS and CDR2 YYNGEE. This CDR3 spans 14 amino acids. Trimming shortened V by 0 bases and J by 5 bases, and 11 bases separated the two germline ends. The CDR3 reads CASSVGGIKETQYF. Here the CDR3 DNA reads TGTGCCAGCAGCGTAGGAGGGATAAAGGAGACCCAGTACTTC.

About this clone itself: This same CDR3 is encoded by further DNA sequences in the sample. The CDR3 region is CSVEVYPGDTQYF. Written as DNA, the CDR3 is TGCAGCGTTGAAGTATACCCCGGGGATACGCAGTATTTT. The chain links TRBV29-1 to TRBJ2-3, with D unclear. This CDR3 is 13 amino acids long. CDR1 SQVTM and CDR2 ANQGSEA come from the germline V gene. Between the trimmed V and J ends, which lost 1 base and 6 bases, there was a span of 11 bases.

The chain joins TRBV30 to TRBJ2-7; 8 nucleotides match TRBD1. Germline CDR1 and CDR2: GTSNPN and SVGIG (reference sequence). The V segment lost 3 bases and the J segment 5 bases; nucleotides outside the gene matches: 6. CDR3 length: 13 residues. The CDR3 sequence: CAWSGQGGNEQYF. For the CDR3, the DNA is TGTGCCTGGAGCGGACAGGGAGGCAACGAGCAGTACTTC.

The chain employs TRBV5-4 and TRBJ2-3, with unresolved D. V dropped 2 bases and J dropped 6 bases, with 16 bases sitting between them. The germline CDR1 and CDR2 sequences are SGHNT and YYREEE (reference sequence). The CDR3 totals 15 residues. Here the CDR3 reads CASSFLNVFPDTQYF. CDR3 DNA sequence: TGTGCCAGCAGCTTCCTTAATGTGTTCCCCGATACGCAGTATTTT.

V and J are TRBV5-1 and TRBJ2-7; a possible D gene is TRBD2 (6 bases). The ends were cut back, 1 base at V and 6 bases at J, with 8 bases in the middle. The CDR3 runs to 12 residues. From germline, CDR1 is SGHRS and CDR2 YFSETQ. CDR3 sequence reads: CASSLLGGEQYF. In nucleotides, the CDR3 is TGCGCCAGCAGCTTGCTGGGGGGCGAGCAGTACTTC.

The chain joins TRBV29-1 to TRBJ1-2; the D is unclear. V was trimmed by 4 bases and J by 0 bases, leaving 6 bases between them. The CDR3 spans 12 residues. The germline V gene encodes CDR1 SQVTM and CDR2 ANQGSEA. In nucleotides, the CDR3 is TGCAGCGTTGTTTCGGCTAACTATGGCTACACCTTC. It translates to CSVVSANYGYTF.

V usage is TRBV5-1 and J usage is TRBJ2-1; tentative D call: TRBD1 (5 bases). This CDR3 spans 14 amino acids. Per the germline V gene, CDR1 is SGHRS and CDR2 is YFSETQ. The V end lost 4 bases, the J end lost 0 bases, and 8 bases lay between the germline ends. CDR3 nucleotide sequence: TGCGCCAGCAGCCCCAGGGACTCCTACAATGAGCAGTTCTTC. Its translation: CASSPRDSYNEQFF.

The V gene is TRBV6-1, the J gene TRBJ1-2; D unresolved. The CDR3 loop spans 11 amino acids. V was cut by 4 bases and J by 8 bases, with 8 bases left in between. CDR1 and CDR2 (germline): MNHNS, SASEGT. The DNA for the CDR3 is TGTGCCAGCAGTGCAAGAGGGGGCTACACCTTC. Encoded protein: CASSARGGYTF.

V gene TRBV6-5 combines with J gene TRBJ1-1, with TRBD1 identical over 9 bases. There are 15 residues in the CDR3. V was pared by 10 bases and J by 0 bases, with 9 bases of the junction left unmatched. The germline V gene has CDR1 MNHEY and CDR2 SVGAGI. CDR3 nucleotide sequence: TGTGCCACCTGGGGACAGGGCTTTATGAACACTGAAGCTTTCTTT. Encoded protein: CATWGQGFMNTEAFF.

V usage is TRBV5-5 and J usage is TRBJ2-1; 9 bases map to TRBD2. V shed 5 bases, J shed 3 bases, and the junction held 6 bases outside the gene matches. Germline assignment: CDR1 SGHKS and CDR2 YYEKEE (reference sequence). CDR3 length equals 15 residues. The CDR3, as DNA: TGTGCCAGCAGGGATCTAGCGGGGTTCTACAATGAGCAGTTCTTC. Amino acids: CASRDLAGFYNEQFF. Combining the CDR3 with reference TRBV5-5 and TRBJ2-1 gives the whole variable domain DAGVTQSPTHLIKTRGQQVTLRCSPISGHKSVSWYQQVLGQGPQFIFQYYEKEERGRGNFPDRFSARQFPNYSSELNVNALLLGDSALYLCASRDLAGFYNEQFFGPGTRLTVL.

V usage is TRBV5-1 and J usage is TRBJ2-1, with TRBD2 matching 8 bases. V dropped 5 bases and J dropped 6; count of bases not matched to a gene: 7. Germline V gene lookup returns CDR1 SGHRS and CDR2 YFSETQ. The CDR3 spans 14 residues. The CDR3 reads CASSFGGGSNEQFF. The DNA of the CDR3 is TGCGCCAGCAGTTTCGGGGGGGGCTCCAATGAGCAGTTCTTC. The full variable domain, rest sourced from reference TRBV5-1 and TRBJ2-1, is KAGVTQTPRYLIKTRGQQVTLSCSPISGHRSVSWYQQTPGQGLQFLFEYFSETQRNKGNFPGRFSGRQFSNSRSEMNVSTLELGDSALYLCASSFGGGSNEQFFGPGTRLTVL.

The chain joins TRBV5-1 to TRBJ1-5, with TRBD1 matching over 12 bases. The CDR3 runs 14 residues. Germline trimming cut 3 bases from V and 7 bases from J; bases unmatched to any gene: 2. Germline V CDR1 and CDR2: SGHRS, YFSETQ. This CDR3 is CASSSGTGGQPQHF. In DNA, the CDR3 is TGCGCCAGCAGCTCCGGGACAGGGGGCCAGCCCCAGCATTTT. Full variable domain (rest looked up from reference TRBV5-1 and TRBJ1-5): KAGVTQTPRYLIKTRGQQVTLSCSPISGHRSVSWYQQTPGQGLQFLFEYFSETQRNKGNFPGRFSGRQFSNSRSEMNVSTLELGDSALYLCASSSGTGGQPQHFGDGTRLSIL.

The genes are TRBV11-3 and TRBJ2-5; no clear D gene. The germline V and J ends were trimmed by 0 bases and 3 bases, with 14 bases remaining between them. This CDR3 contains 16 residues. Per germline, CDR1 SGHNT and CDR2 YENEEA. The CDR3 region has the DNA TGTGCCAGCAGCTTAGATTACGCCCCCCGGGAAGAGACCCAGTACTTC. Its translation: CASSLDYAPREETQYF.

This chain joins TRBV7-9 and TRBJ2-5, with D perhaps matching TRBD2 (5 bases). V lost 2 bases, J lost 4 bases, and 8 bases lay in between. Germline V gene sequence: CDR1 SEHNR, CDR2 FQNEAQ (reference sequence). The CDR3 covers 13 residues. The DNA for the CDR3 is TGTGCCAGCAGCTTAACTAGTGCAGAGACCCAGTACTTC. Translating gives CASSLTSAETQYF.

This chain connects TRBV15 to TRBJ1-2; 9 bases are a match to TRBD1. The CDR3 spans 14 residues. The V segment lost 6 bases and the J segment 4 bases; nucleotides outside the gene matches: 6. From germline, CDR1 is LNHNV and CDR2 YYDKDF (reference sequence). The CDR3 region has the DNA TGTGCCACCAGGACCCGGGACAGGGTCTATGGCTACACCTTC. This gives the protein CATRTRDRVYGYTF.

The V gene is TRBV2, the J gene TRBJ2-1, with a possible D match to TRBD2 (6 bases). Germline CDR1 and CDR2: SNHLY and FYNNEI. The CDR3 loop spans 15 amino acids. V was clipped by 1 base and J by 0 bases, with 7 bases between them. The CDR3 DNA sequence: TGTGCCAGCAGTGAAGTAGCGGTCTCCTACAATGAGCAGTTCTTC. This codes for CASSEVAVSYNEQFF.

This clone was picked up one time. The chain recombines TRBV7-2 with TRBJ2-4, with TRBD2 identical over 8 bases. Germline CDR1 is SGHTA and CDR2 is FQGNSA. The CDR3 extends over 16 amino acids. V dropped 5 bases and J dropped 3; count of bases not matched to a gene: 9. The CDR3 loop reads CASSAPGLVVKNIQYF. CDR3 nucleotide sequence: TGTGCCAGCAGCGCTCCGGGACTAGTCGTCAAAAACATTCAGTACTTC.

The CDR3 reads CASSLDLAGGDTQYF. The CDR3 bases are TGTGCCAGCAGCTTGGATCTAGCGGGGGGGGATACGCAGTATTTT. This sequence joins TRBV5-6 and TRBJ2-3, with 12 nucleotides matching TRBD2. With 0 bases clipped from V and 6 bases from J, the junction kept 2 bases outside the gene matches. This CDR3 region has 15 residues. Germline loops: CDR1 SGHDT, CDR2 YYEEEE.

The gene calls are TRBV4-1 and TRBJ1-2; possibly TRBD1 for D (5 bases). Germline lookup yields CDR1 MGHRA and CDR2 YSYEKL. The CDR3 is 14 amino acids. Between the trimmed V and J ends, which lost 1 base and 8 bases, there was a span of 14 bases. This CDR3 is CASSQVGAPGGYTF. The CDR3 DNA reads TGCGCCAGCAGCCAAGTGGGTGCCCCAGGGGGCTACACCTTC.

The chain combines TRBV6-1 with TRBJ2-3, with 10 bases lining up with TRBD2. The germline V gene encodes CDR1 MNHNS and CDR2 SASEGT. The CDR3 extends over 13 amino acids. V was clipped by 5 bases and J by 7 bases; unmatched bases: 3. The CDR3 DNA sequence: TGTGCCAGCAGTAGCGGGAGGGCCAATACGCAGTATTTT. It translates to CASSSGRANTQYF.

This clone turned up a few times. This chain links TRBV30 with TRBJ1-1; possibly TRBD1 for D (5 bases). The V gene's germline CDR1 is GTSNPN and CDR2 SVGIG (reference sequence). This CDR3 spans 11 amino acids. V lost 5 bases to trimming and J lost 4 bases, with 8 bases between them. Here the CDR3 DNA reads TGTGCCTGGGGGGGGGTCACTGAAGCTTTCTTT. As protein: CAWGGVTEAFF.